The 11 T cell receptor beta chains in this list originate from one sample, sequenced in a study of T cell clonotyping in hematopoietic cell transplantation. Assay used: immunoSEQ multiplex PCR; TCRdb lists only in-frame clones, some missing. Among about 29,000 clones listed, about 90% were seen once. Source: PBMCs, taken 100 days after allogeneic stem cell transplant. The receptors originated from a female patient between 50 and 59 years old who had an allogeneic stem cell transplant from a related donor, so the T cells may come from the graft donor. Some clones in this sample may be carry-over from other donors' samples.

The chain has TRBV6-1 and TRBJ1-5; the D is unclear. CDR1 and CDR2 (germline): MNHNS, SASEGT. This CDR3 is 13 amino acids long. Between the trimmed V and J ends, which lost 8 bases and 3 bases, there was a span of 11 bases. CDR3 sequence: CASGSSLNQPQHF. CDR3 coding DNA: TGTGCCAGCGGTAGCAGCCTCAATCAGCCCCAGCATTTT.

The rearrangement uses TRBV9 and TRBJ2-7; 7 bases align to TRBD1. The CDR3 runs to 14 residues. V gave up 2 bases and J gave up 2 bases; unmatched junction bases: 4. Germline CDR1 reads SGDLS; CDR2 reads YYNGEE. The CDR3 reads CASSVGTAPYEQYF. CDR3 in DNA: TGTGCCAGCAGCGTCGGGACAGCTCCCTACGAGCAGTACTTC.

This chain uses TRBV18 with TRBJ1-2, with no clear D. V shed 3 bases and J shed 2 bases, with 7 bases lying between them. This CDR3 is 13 amino acids long. Germline V gene lookup returns CDR1 KGHSH and CDR2 LQKENI. CDR3 DNA: TGTGCCAGCTCACCGGGAGGGAACTATGGCTACACCTTC. This gives the protein CASSPGGNYGYTF.

This clone was recorded once. V usage is TRBV5-1 and J usage is TRBJ1-3, with a weak D call TRBD1 (6 bases). With 4 bases removed from V and 4 bases from J, the gap between germline ends came to 12 bases. The CDR3 runs 14 residues. Germline assignment: CDR1 SGHRS and CDR2 YFSETQ. The CDR3 DNA reads as TGCGCCAGCAGCACAACAGGGTTGGGAAACACCATATATTTT. As protein: CASSTTGLGNTIYF.

The chain links TRBV7-2 to TRBJ1-6, with D unclear. The CDR3 sequence is 14 residues long. Per germline, CDR1 SGHTA and CDR2 FQGNSA. V lost 5 bases and J 9 bases, leaving 14 bases between the germline ends. DNA for the CDR3: TGTGCCAGCAGCCAGGCCTTAAGGGCTTCACCCCTCCACTTT. It is translated as CASSQALRASPLHF.

The CDR3 DNA reads TGTGCCAGCAGCTTAGGTGGGAAGGGAAATGAGCAGTTCTTC. It specifies CASSLGGKGNEQFF. The V call is TRBV7-9, the J call TRBJ2-1; D ambiguous. Germline loops: CDR1 SEHNR, CDR2 FQNEAQ (reference sequence). This CDR3 is built from 14 residues. V lost 1 base and J lost 7, with 11 bases in between.

This clone appeared a single time. This chain joins TRBV30 and TRBJ2-7; D is ambiguous. Germline CDR1 GTSNPN, CDR2 SVGIG (reference sequence). The CDR3 has 13 amino acids. The ends were cut back, 5 bases at V and 6 bases at J, with 17 bases in the middle. The CDR3 spells CAWAPLGYSEQYF. The CDR3 DNA follows: TGTGCCTGGGCCCCCTTGGGGTACTCCGAGCAGTACTTC.

The V gene is TRBV5-1, the J gene TRBJ2-5; 8 bases are shared with TRBD2. CDR3 length equals 15 residues. Germline CDR1 is SGHRS and CDR2 is YFSETQ. V dropped 4 bases and J dropped 0; count of bases not matched to a gene: 5. CDR3 DNA sequence: TGCGCCAGCAGCGTGTATAGCGGGGACCAAGAGACCCAGTACTTC. Residues: CASSVYSGDQETQYF.

The V call is TRBV19, the J call TRBJ1-2, with D possibly TRBD1 on 5 matching bases. CDR1 LNHDA and CDR2 SQIVND come from the germline V gene (reference sequence). The CDR3 is made up of 17 amino acids. The V and J ends lost 8 bases and 5 bases respectively, with 27 bases between them. The CDR3 DNA reads TGTGCCAGTCAAGACCCTTTTAGGGGACCCTCTGGATATGGCTACACCTTC. It specifies CASQDPFRGPSGYGYTF.

The chain has TRBV6-4 and TRBJ1-5; perhaps TRBD1 as D (5 bases). The V end lost 6 bases, the J end lost 2 bases, and 20 bases lay between the germline ends. CDR1 and CDR2 from the germline V gene are MRHNA and SNTAGT. The CDR3 runs to 17 residues. The CDR3 sequence: CASRRLFGDLGNQPQHF. In DNA form, the CDR3 reads TGTGCCAGCAGGCGACTCTTCGGGGACCTGGGCAATCAGCCCCAGCATTTT.

In nucleotides, the CDR3 is TGTGCCAGCTCACCAGGGGTAGGCTACGAGCAGTACTTC. This sequence encodes CASSPGVGYEQYF. The chain carries TRBV18 and TRBJ2-7; D gene uncertain. Germline V gene data show CDR1 as KGHSH and CDR2 as LQKENI. This CDR3 has 13 amino acids. Trimming took 2 bases from V and 3 from J, leaving 8 bases between them. Supplemented by reference TRBV18 and TRBJ2-7, the full variable domain reads NAGVMQNPRHLVRRRGQEARLRCSPMKGHSHVYWYRQLPEEGLKFMVYLQKENIIDESGMPKERFSAEFPKEGPSILRIQQVVRGDSAAYFCASSPGVGYEQYFGPGTRLTVT.